This TCR beta chain was profiled in a study of identical twins. This clonotype appeared a few times. Unmatched junction bases numbered 12, after V lost 2 bases and J lost 2 bases. The V gene's germline CDR1 is MNHEY and CDR2 SVGEGT. The CDR3 loop spans 18 amino acids. TCRdb ran MiXCR on the 5' RACE reads and lists one entry per CDR3 protein. The data show 200,000 to 250,000 distinct CDR3 sequences, approximately 7% seen once. These records were also assigned to another study, of yellow fever vaccine responses in identical twins.

This TCR was recovered from a woman under 30 in good health. Specimen: memory (CD45RO+) T cells sorted from blood. This sequence joins TRBV6-2 or TRBV6-3 and TRBJ2-3; 8 bases map to TRBD2. CDR3 coding DNA: TGTGCCAGCAGTTACCCGACCCGGGGCGGGGGGACCACAGATACGCAGTATTTT. This codes for CASSYPTRGGGTTDTQYF.